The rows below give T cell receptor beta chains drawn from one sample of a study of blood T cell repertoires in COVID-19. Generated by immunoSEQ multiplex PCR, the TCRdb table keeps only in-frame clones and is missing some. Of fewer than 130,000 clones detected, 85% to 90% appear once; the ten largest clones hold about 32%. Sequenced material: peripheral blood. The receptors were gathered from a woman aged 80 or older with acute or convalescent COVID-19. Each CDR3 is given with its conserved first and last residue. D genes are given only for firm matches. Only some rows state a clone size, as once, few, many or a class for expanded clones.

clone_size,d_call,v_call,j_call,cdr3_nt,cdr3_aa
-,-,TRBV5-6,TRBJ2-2,TGTGCCAGCAGCTTCAGGGTGTGGAACACCGGGGAGCTGTTTTTT,CASSFRVWNTGELFF
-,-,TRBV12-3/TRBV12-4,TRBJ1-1,TGTGCCAGCAGTTTGGCCCCCAACACTGAAGCTTTCTTT,CASSLAPNTEAFF
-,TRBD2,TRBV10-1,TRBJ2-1,TGCGCCAGCAGCGAGGGACTAAATCCACCCTACAATGAGCAGTTCTTC,CASSEGLNPPYNEQFF
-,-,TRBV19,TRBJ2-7,TGTGCCAGTAAAAAAACAGGGATGAACGCCTACGAGCAGTACTTC,CASKKTGMNAYEQYF
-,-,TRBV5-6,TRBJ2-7,TGTGCCAGCAGCTTGGGAGGGATTCCGTTTTACGAGCAGTACTTC,CASSLGGIPFYEQYF
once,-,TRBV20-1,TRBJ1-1,TGCAGTGCTAGAGATCTCTCTGAAGCTTTCTTT,CSARDLSEAFF
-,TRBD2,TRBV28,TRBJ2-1,TGTGCCAGCAGTAAAGCGGGGGGGCCAGGTGAGCAGTTCTTC,CASSKAGGPGEQFF
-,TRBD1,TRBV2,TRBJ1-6,TGTGCCAGCCAAGGGAGCCAGGGGGTCTATAATTCACCCCTCCACTTT,CASQGSQGVYNSPLHF
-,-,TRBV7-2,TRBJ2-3,TGTGCCAGCAGCGCGGGACAGAGCACAGATACGCAGTATTTT,CASSAGQSTDTQYF
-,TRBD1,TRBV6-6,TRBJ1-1,TGTGCCAGCACTCGACAGGGTTTTAACACTGAAGCTTTCTTT,CASTRQGFNTEAFF
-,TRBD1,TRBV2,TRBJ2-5,TGTGCCAGCAGTGAATGGGACAGGGCTTTAGAGACCCAGTACTTC,CASSEWDRALETQYF
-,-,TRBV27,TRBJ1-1,TGTGCCAGCAGTTTGGGGCAGGTGAACACTGAAGCTTTCTTT,CASSLGQVNTEAFF
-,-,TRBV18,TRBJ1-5,TGTGCCAGCTCAGTAAGCAATATGGACCCCGGGGAGCCCCAGCATTTT,CASSVSNMDPGEPQHF
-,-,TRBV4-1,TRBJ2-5,TGCGCCAGCAGCCAAGAACTTAGGAGGGGTGGCGAGACCCAGTACTTC,CASSQELRRGGETQYF
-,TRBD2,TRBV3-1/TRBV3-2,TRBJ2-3,TGTGCCAGCAGCCAAGTCGGGGGGGGGCCAGATACGCAGTATTTT,CASSQVGGGPDTQYF
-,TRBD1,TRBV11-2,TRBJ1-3,TGTGCCAGCAGAGGACAGGTCTCTGGAAACACCATATATTTT,CASRGQVSGNTIYF
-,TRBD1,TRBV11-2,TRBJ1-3,TGTGCCAGCAGCCAAAGACAGGGCTCTGGAAACACCATATATTTT,CASSQRQGSGNTIYF
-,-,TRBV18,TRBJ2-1,TGTGCCAGCTCACCACCGGCCCAGTACAATGAGCAGTTCTTC,CASSPPAQYNEQFF
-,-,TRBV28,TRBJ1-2,TGTGCCAGCAGTTTTTTGGGAGGAAACTATGGCTACACCTTC,CASSFLGGNYGYTF
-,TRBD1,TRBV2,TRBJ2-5,TGTGCCAGCACGACAGGGTTGGAGACCCAGTACTTC,CASTTGLETQYF
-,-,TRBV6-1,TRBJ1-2,TGTGCCAGCAGTGAAAGACAGGCTGCTTATGGCTACACCTTC,CASSERQAAYGYTF
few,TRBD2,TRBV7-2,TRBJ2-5,TGTGCCAGCAGCTTGGCTAGCGGGCTCTCAAGAGAGACCCAGTACTTC,CASSLASGLSRETQYF
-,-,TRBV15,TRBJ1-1,TGTGCCACCAGCAGAAGGAGGGCAGGGAACACTGAAGCTTTCTTT,CATSRRRAGNTEAFF
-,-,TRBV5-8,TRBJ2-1,TGTGCCAGCAGCTGGGGTGAGGGGGCCTACAATGAGCAGTTCTTC,CASSWGEGAYNEQFF
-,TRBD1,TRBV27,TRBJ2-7,TGTGCCAGCAGTTCCCTTGGACAGGGGGGGGAGCAGTACTTC,CASSSLGQGGEQYF
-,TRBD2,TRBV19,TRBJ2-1,TGTGCCAGCAGTCCCGGGGGGGTCTTTTATGAGCAGTTCTTC,CASSPGGVFYEQFF
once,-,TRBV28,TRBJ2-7,TGTGCCAGCAGTGGGGGGGCCTGGGAGCAGTACTTC,CASSGGAWEQYF
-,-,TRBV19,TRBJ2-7,TGTGCCAGTAGTGGTGGGGCGAGCTCCTACGAGCAGTACTTC,CASSGGASSYEQYF
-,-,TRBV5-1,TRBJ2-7,TGCGCCAGCAGCTTGGGCGGGGGCCTTACCTACGAGCAGTACTTC,CASSLGGGLTYEQYF
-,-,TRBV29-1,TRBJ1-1,TGCAGCGTCGAGGGCAGACTGAACACTGAAGCTTTCTTT,CSVEGRLNTEAFF
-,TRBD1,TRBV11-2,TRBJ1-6,TGTGCCAGCAGCCCCAGGATTGGGGCAGGGGGATATAATTCACCCCTCCACTTT,CASSPRIGAGGYNSPLHF
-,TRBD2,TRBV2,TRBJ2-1,TGTGCCAGCAGTGATAAAGGGAGGGGTGAGCAGTTCTTC,CASSDKGRGEQFF
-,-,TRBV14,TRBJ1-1,TGTGCCAGCAGCCAACATCATGTTTCAGCTGAAGCTTTCTTT,CASSQHHVSAEAFF
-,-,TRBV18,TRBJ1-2,TGTGCCAGCTCATTCGACAGTTATGGCTACACCTTC,CASSFDSYGYTF
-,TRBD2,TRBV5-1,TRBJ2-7,TGCGCCAGCAGCCTAAGCGGGGTCGAGCAGTACTTC,CASSLSGVEQYF
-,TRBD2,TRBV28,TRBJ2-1,TGTGCCAGCAGTTTACGTGGACTAGCCTCATACAATGAGCAGTTCTTC,CASSLRGLASYNEQFF
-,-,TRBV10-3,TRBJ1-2,TGTGCCATCATGGGGGCGTATGGCTACACCTTC,CAIMGAYGYTF
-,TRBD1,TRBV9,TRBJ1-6,TGTGCCAGCAGCGTACTCTACCTAGGGACAGGGCAATATTCACCCCTCCACTTT,CASSVLYLGTGQYSPLHF
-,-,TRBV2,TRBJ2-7,TGTGCCAGCAGGTACACGGACTTCTACGAGCAGTACTTC,CASRYTDFYEQYF
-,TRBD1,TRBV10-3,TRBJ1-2,TGTGCCATCAGTCTGGGACAGAACTATGGCTACACCTTC,CAISLGQNYGYTF
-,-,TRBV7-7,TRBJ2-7,TGTGCCAGCAGCTTGACAGAAGACTACGAGCAGTACTTC,CASSLTEDYEQYF
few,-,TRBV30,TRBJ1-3,TGTGCCTGGACCTCCGGAGGACGGGGAAACACCATATATTTT,CAWTSGGRGNTIYF
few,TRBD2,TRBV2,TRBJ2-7,TGTGCCAGCAAAAGACTAGCGGGGGAATACGAGCAGTACTTC,CASKRLAGEYEQYF
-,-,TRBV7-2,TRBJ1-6,TGTGCCAGCAGCCCCAGGGGTGGGAATTCACCCCTCCACTTT,CASSPRGGNSPLHF
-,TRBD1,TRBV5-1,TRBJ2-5,TGCGCCAGCAGCTTGGCCCCAGGGGGCTTGGAGACCCAGTACTTC,CASSLAPGGLETQYF
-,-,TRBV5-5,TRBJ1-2,TGTGCCAGCAGCCCGCCGGTCAACTATGGCTACACCTTC,CASSPPVNYGYTF
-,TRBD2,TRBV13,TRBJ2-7,TGTGCCAGCAGCTTAGGACGGGGGGCCTACGAGCAGTACTTC,CASSLGRGAYEQYF
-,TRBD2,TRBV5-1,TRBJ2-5,TGCGCCAGCAGCTTGGGGCCAGCGGGGGAACAAGAGACCCAGTACTTC,CASSLGPAGEQETQYF
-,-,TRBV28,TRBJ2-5,TGTGCCAGCAGTTTGGGCAGGTCTCCAGAGACCCAGTACTTC,CASSLGRSPETQYF
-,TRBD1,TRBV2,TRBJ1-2,TGTGCCAGCAGTCCGGGACAGTTTAACTATGGCTACACCTTC,CASSPGQFNYGYTF
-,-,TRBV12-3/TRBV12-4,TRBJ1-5,TGTGCCAGCAGTTTTGAGCAAGTTCAGCCCCAGCATTTT,CASSFEQVQPQHF
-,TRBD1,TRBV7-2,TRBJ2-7,TGTGCCAGCAGCTTAGCGCCCCAGGACAGGCCTTACTCCTACGAGCAGTACTTC,CASSLAPQDRPYSYEQYF
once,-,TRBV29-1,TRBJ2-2,TGCAGCGTTGAACAGGGGCCCACCGGGGAGCTGTTTTTT,CSVEQGPTGELFF
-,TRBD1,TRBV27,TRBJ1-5,TGTGCCAGCAGTTTGGGACAGGGGAGCCGGCCCCAGCATTTT,CASSLGQGSRPQHF
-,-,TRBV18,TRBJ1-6,TGTGCCAGCTCGATTCGTCGACAGAGTAATTCACCCCTCCACTTT,CASSIRRQSNSPLHF